This T cell receptor (beta chain) was recorded in a study of T cells after posttransplantation cyclophosphamide. The CDR3 sequence is 12 residues long. Germline CDR1 reads SGDLS; CDR2 reads YYNGEE. V was trimmed by 0 bases and J by 12 bases, leaving 7 bases between them. Method: immunoSEQ multiplex PCR; TCRdb's copy keeps in-frame clones and lacks some. The table has tens of thousands of clones, roughly 95% seen once. This clonotype originated in a woman aged 25 to 39 in good health and a related stem cell transplant donor. The V and J genes are TRBV9 and TRBJ1-6; D is unresolved. Sequencing was done on a sample of PBMCs. CDR3 protein: CASSVVEGPLHF. CDR3 nucleotide sequence: TGTGCCAGCAGCGTAGTAGAGGGACCCCTCCACTTT.